Listed below are T cell receptor beta chains from one sample, sequenced in a study of technical replicates of blood from several donors. Here immunoSEQ multiplex PCR was the method, and the copy in TCRdb shows in-frame clones only, minus some. The sample records 95,000 to 100,000 clones, approximately 94% being singletons. Sequencing input: T cells isolated from PBMCs. The receptor source for this set is a human donor in good health. The CDR3 runs from the conserved cysteine through the conserved F or W. D genes are given only for firm matches. A clone size is listed for some rows: how often the clone was seen (once, few, many), or a class if it is expanded.

v_call: TRBV29-1
d_call: .
clone_size: .
j_call: TRBJ2-1
cdr3_aa: CSVLLRGPNNEQFF
cdr3_nt: TGCAGCGTACTTCTTCGCGGGCCAAACAATGAGCAGTTCTTC

v_call: TRBV5-8
d_call: TRBD2
clone_size: .
j_call: TRBJ2-3
cdr3_aa: CASSLGLAGVFTDTQYF
cdr3_nt: TGTGCCAGCAGCTTGGGGCTAGCGGGAGTTTTCACAGATACGCAGTATTTT

v_call: TRBV5-8
d_call: TRBD1
clone_size: .
j_call: TRBJ1-2
cdr3_aa: CASSLGGQGAPGYTF
cdr3_nt: TGTGCCAGCAGCTTGGGGGGACAGGGCGCGCCTGGCTACACCTTC

v_call: TRBV30
d_call: .
clone_size: .
j_call: TRBJ1-5
cdr3_aa: CAWSLPWAGDHQPQHF
cdr3_nt: TGTGCCTGGAGTCTCCCCTGGGCAGGGGATCATCAGCCCCAGCATTTT

v_call: TRBV13
d_call: .
clone_size: once
j_call: TRBJ2-3
cdr3_aa: CASSGVNTDTQYF
cdr3_nt: TGTGCCAGCAGCGGAGTAAACACAGATACGCAGTATTTT

v_call: TRBV29-1
d_call: .
clone_size: .
j_call: TRBJ2-2
cdr3_aa: CSVGTRTNTGELFF
cdr3_nt: TGCAGCGTAGGGACTCGGACGAACACCGGGGAGCTGTTTTTT

v_call: TRBV11-3
d_call: .
clone_size: .
j_call: TRBJ2-7
cdr3_aa: CASSLGPENEQYF
cdr3_nt: TGTGCCAGCAGCTTGGGGCCGGAGAACGAGCAGTACTTC

v_call: TRBV7-2
d_call: TRBD1
clone_size: .
j_call: TRBJ1-2
cdr3_aa: CASSLGAGGSANNYGYTF
cdr3_nt: TGTGCCAGCAGCTTAGGGGCAGGGGGTTCCGCTAATAACTATGGCTACACCTTC

v_call: TRBV7-6
d_call: .
clone_size: .
j_call: TRBJ2-1
cdr3_aa: CASSQQGGEQFF
cdr3_nt: TGTGCCAGCAGTCAACAAGGAGGGGAGCAGTTCTTC

v_call: TRBV4-2
d_call: TRBD2
clone_size: .
j_call: TRBJ2-1
cdr3_aa: CASSQPPGLAGYLSSYNEQFF
cdr3_nt: TGTGCCAGCAGCCAGCCGCCGGGACTAGCGGGATACCTTAGCTCCTACAATGAGCAGTTCTTC

v_call: TRBV28
d_call: .
clone_size: .
j_call: TRBJ1-4
cdr3_aa: CASSDGPYEKLFF
cdr3_nt: TGTGCCAGCAGTGATGGCCCTTATGAAAAACTGTTTTTT